This T cell receptor (beta chain) appears in the sequencing data of a study of cytomegalovirus exposure and HLA in healthy donors. Study in general: Prior work identified around 120 million unique TCR beta sequences in about 179 million T cells. General study findings and limits: Being productive about 90% or about 30% of the time was typical of most TCR beta V segments in an earlier analysis.

Germline-derived CDR1 and CDR2 are LNHDA and SQIVND (reference sequence). With V trimmed by 7 bases and J by 5 bases, 7 bases remained unmatched. CDR3 length equals 14 residues. Amplification used 60 Vbeta primers and 13 Jbeta primers. Measured with immunoSEQ multiplex PCR; TCRdb has only the in-frame clones, and not every one. Here the sample spans 95,000 to 150,000 clones, roughly 9% being singletons. This clone has only a few counts. No antigen is known for it. The TCR comes from a middle-aged woman in good health and CMV-seropositive. The rearrangement links TRBV19 to TRBJ1-4, with 7 bases matching TRBD1. Material: PBMCs. The CDR3 nucleotides read TGTGCCAGTACCAGGACAGGTCGGAATGAAAAACTGTTTTTT. Encoded protein: CASTRTGRNEKLFF.